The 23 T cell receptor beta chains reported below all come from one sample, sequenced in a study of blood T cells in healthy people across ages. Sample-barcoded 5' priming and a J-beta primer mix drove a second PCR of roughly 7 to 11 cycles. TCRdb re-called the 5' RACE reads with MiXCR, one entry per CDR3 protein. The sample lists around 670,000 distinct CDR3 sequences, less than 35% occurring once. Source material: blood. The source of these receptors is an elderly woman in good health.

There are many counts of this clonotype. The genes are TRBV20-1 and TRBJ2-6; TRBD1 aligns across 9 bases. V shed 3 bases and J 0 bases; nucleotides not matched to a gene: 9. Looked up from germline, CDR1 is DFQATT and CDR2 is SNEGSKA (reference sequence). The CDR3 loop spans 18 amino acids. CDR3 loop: CSARDWTGESSGANVLTF. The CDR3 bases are TGCAGTGCTAGGGACTGGACAGGGGAGTCCTCTGGGGCCAACGTCCTGACTTTC.

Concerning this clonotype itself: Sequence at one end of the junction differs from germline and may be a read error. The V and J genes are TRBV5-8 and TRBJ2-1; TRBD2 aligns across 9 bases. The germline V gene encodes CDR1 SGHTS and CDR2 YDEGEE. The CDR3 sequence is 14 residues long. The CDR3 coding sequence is TGTGCCAGCAGCTTGGATCAGCGGGGGGCCCTCGTAATCTTC. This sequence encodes CASSLDQRGALVIF. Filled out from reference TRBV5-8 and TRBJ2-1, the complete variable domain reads EAGVTQSPTHLIKTRGQQATLRCSPISGHTSVYWYQQALGLGLQFLLWYDEGEERNRGNFPPRFSGRQFPNYSSELNVNALELEDSALYLCASSLDQRGALVIFGPGTRLTVL.

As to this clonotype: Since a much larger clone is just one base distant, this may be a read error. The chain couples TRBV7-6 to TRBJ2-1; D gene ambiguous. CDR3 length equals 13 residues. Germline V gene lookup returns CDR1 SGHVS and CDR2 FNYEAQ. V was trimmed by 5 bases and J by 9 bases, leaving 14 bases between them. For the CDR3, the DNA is TGTGCCAGCAGCCTCAAGGAAGAGTCTGAGCAGTTCTTC. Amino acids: CASSLKEESEQFF.

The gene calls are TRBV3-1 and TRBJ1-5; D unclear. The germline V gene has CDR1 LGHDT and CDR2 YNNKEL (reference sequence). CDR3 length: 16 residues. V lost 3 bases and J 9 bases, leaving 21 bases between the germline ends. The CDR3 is CASSHEAAGSPRPQHF. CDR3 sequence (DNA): TGTGCCAGCAGCCATGAAGCGGCCGGCTCCCCTCGGCCCCAGCATTTT.

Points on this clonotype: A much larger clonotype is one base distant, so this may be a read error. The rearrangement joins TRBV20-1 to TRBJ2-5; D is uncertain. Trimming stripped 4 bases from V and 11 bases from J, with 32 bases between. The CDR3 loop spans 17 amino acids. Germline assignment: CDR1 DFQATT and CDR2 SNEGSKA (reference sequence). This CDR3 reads CSATDPRSSGITNEQYF. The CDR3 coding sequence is TGCAGTGCTACAGACCCCCGGAGTTCTGGGATTACGAATGAGCAGTACTTC.

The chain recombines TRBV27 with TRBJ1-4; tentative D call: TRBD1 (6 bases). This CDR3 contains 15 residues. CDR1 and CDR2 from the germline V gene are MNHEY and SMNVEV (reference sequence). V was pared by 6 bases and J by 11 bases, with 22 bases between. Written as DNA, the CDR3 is TGTGCCAGCAGCCCGAGGACAGACTCCCGTAGGAAACTGTTTTTT. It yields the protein CASSPRTDSRRKLFF.

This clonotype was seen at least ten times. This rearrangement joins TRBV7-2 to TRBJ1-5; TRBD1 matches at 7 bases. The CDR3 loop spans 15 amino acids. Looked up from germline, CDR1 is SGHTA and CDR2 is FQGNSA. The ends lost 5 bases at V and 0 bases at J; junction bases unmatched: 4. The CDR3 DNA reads TGTGCCAGCAGCCAGACAGGGATTAGCAATCAGCCCCAGCATTTT. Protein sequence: CASSQTGISNQPQHF.

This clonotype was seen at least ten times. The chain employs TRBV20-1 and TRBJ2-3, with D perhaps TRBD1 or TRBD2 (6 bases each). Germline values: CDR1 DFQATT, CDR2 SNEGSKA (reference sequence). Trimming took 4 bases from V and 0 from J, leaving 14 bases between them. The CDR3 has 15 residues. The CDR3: CSAIAQGTSTDTQYF. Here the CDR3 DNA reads TGCAGTGCTATAGCGCAGGGGACTAGCACAGATACGCAGTATTTT.

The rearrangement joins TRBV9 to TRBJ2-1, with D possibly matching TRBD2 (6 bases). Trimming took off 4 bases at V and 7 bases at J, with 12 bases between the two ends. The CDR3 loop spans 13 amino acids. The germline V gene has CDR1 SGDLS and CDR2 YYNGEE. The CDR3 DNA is TGTGCCAGCAGCATGAGCGGGCAGAATGAGCAGTTCTTC. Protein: CASSMSGQNEQFF.

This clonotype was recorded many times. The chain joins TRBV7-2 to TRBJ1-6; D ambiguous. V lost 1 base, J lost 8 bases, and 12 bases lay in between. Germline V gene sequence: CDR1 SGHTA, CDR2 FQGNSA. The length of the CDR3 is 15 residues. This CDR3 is CASSLVDSGYSPLHF. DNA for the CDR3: TGTGCCAGCAGCTTAGTCGATTCCGGGTATTCACCCCTCCACTTT.

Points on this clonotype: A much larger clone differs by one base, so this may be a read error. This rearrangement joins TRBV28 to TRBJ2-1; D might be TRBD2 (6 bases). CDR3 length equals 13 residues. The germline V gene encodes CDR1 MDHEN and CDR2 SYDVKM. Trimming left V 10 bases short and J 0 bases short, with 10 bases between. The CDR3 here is CATGVGSYNEQFF. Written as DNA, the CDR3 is TGTGCCACGGGGGTGGGCTCCTACAATGAGCAGTTCTTC.

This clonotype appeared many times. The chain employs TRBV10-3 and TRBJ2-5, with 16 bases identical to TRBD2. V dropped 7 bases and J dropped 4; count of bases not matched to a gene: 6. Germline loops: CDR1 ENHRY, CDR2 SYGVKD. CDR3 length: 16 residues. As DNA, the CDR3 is TGTGCCATCAAGGGGACTAGCGGGGGGGCCGTAGAGACCCAGTACTTC. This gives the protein CAIKGTSGGAVETQYF.

The CDR3 nucleotides are TGCAGTGCTAGATGGGTGGAAGAGACCCAGTACTTC. Translating it yields CSARWVEETQYF. The J gene is TRBJ2-5, the V gene TRBV20-1; no clear D. Trimming stripped 2 bases from V and 3 bases from J, with 7 bases between. The CDR3 spans 12 residues. CDR1 DFQATT and CDR2 SNEGSKA come from the germline V gene (reference sequence).

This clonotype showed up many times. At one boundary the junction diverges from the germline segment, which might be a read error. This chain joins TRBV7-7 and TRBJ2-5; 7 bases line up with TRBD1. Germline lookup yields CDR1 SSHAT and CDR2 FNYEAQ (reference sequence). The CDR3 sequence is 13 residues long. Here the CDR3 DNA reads TGTGCTAGCAGCTTTGGGACAGTTCAGACCCAGTACTTC. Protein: CASSFGTVQTQYF.

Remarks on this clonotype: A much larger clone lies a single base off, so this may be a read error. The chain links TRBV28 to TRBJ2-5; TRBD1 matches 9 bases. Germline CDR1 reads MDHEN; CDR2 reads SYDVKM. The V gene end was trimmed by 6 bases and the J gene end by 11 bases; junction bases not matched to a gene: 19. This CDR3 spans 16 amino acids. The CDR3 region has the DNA TGTGCCAGCAGACCTCTCCGGGACAGGGAATACAATGAGCAGTACTTC. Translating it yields CASRPLRDREYNEQYF.

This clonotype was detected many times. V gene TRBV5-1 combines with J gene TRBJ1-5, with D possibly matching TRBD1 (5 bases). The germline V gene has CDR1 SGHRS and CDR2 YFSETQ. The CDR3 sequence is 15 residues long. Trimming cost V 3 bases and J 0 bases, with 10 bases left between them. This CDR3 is CASSWGGISNQPQHF. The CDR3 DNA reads TGCGCCAGCAGCTGGGGGGGAATTAGCAATCAGCCCCAGCATTTT.

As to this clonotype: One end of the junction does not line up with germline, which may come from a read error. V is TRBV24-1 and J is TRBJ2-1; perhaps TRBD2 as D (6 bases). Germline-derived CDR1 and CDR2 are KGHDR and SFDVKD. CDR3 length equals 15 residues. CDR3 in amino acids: CATSDEGRSDGEQFF. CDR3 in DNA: TGTGCCACTAGTGATGAGGGGAGGTCTGATGGTGAGCAGTTCTTC.

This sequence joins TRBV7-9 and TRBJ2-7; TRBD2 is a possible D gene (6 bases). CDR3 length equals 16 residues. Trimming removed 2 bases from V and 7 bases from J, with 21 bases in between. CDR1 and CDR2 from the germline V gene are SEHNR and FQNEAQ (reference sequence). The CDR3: CASSLIRGRGYNEQYF. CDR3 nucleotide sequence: TGTGCCAGCAGCTTAATTAGGGGACGGGGGTACAATGAGCAGTACTTC.

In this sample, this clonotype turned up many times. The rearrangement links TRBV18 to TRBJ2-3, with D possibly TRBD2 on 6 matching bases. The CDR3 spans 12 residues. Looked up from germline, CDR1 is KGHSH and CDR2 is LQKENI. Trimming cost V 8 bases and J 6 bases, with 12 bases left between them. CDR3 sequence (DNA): TGTGCCAGCAGCCCCGGGAGCGATACGCAGTATTTT. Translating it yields CASSPGSDTQYF. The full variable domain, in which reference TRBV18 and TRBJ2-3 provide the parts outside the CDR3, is NAGVMQNPRHLVRRRGQEARLRCSPMKGHSHVYWYRQLPEEGLKFMVYLQKENIIDESGMPKERFSAEFPKEGPSILRIQQVVRGDSAAYFCASSPGSDTQYFGPGTRLTVL.

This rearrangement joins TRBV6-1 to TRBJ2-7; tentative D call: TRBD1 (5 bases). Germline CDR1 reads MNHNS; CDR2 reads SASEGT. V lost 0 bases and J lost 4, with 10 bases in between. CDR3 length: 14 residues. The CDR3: CASSEAKGDYEQYF. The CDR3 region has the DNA TGTGCCAGCAGTGAAGCGAAAGGGGATTACGAGCAGTACTTC.

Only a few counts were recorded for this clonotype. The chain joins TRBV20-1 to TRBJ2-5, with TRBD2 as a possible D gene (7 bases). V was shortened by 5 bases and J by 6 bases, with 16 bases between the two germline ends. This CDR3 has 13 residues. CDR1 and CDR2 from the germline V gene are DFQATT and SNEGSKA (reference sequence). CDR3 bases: TGCAGTGCTCCCGAGAGGGGGGGAAAGACCCAGTACTTC. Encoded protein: CSAPERGGKTQYF.

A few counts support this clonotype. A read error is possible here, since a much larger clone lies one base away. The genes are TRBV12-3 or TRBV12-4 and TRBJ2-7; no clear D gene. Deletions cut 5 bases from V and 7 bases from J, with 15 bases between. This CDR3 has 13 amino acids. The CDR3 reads CASSPPSLNEQYF. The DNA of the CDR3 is TGTGCCAGCAGTCCGCCCTCTCTCAATGAGCAGTACTTC.

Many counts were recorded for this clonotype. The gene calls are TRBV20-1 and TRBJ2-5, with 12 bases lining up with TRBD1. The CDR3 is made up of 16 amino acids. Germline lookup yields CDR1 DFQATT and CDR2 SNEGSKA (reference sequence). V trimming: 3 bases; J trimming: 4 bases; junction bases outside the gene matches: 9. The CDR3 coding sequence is TGCAGTGCTAGTGGTAGGGGGACAGGGGGCGTAGAGACCCAGTACTTC. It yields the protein CSASGRGTGGVETQYF.